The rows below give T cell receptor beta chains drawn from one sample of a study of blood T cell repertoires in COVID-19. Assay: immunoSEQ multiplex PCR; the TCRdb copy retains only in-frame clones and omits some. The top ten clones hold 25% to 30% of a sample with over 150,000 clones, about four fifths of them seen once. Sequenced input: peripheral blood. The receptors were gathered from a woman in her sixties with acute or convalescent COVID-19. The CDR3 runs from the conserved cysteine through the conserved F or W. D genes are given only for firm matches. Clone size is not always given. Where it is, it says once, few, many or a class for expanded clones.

CASSQGGGAATGELFF | TGTGCCAGCAGCCAAGGCGGGGGGGCGGCCACCGGGGAGCTGTTTTTT | NA | TRBD2 | TRBJ2-2 | TRBV3-1/TRBV3-2
CASALLHLISGNTIYF | TGTGCCAGTGCCCTACTCCACTTAATCTCTGGAAACACCATATATTTT | NA | NA | TRBJ1-3 | TRBV19
CASSLTGLAGYTF | TGTGCCAGCAGTCTAACGGGGTTGGCCGGCTACACCTTC | NA | NA | TRBJ1-2 | TRBV11-1
CASSQVSRTQYF | TGTGCCAGCAGCCAAGTTTCCCGGACCCAGTACTTC | NA | NA | TRBJ2-5 | TRBV3-1/TRBV3-2
CASTSNSGANVLTF | TGTGCCAGCACTTCTAACTCTGGGGCCAACGTCCTGACTTTC | NA | NA | TRBJ2-6 | TRBV11-3
CAASRGGDSPLHF | TGTGCCGCTTCGCGCGGGGGGGATTCACCCCTCCACTTT | once | NA | TRBJ1-6 | TRBV24-1
CASSLAVGAGELFF | TGTGCCAGCAGCTTAGCGGTGGGCGCCGGGGAGCTGTTTTTT | NA | NA | TRBJ2-2 | TRBV7-9
CASSPAGGLGTQYF | TGTGCCAGCAGCCCAGCAGGGGGCTTAGGGACCCAGTACTTC | NA | TRBD1 | TRBJ2-5 | TRBV9
CASSVQGSGANVLTF | TGTGCCAGCAGCGTTCAGGGATCTGGGGCCAACGTCCTGACTTTC | few | NA | TRBJ2-6 | TRBV9
CASSKGTGGNQPQHF | TGTGCCAGCAGCAAGGGGACAGGGGGCAATCAGCCCCAGCATTTT | NA | TRBD1 | TRBJ1-5 | TRBV3-1/TRBV3-2
CAWTQIYGYTF | TGTGCCTGGACCCAGATTTATGGCTACACCTTC | NA | NA | TRBJ1-2 | TRBV30
CASTSREVDNSPLHF | TGTGCCAGCACGTCCAGGGAGGTCGATAATTCACCCCTCCACTTT | NA | NA | TRBJ1-6 | TRBV6-5
CASSVGQGTYGYTF | TGTGCCAGCAGCGTGGGACAGGGTACCTATGGCTACACCTTC | NA | TRBD1 | TRBJ1-2 | TRBV9
CAIKTGESPLHF | TGTGCCATCAAGACAGGGGAGTCACCCCTCCACTTT | once | TRBD1 | TRBJ1-6 | TRBV10-3
CASSSYSLNTEAFF | TGTGCCAGCAGCTCCTACAGCTTGAACACTGAAGCTTTCTTT | few | NA | TRBJ1-1 | TRBV7-2
CAWSVVGGVTQYF | TGTGCCTGGAGTGTAGTCGGGGGTGTCACGCAGTATTTT | NA | NA | TRBJ2-3 | TRBV30
CASSTGRLAGGRETQYF | TGTGCCAGCAGTACCGGAAGACTAGCGGGGGGGCGTGAGACCCAGTACTTC | NA | TRBD2 | TRBJ2-5 | TRBV6-2/TRBV6-3
CASSQETGGLYSGNTIYF | TGTGCCAGCAGCCAAGAAACTGGCGGCCTTTACTCTGGAAACACCATATATTTT | NA | NA | TRBJ1-3 | TRBV14
CASSPGRGNYGYTF | TGCGCCAGCAGCCCGGGGAGAGGGAACTATGGCTACACCTTC | NA | NA | TRBJ1-2 | TRBV4-1
CAIRAGQGRNEQFF | TGTGCCATCAGGGCGGGACAGGGGAGGAATGAGCAGTTCTTC | NA | TRBD1 | TRBJ2-1 | TRBV10-3
CASNGPKLAAFGGSPLHF | TGTGCCAGCAACGGCCCGAAACTAGCGGCCTTCGGAGGGTCACCCCTCCACTTT | NA | NA | TRBJ1-6 | TRBV2
CASSPGTGVRYGYTF | TGTGCCAGCAGTCCCGGGACAGGGGTTCGGTATGGCTACACCTTC | NA | TRBD1 | TRBJ1-2 | TRBV2
CASRSSNQPQHF | TGTGCCAGCAGGTCAAGCAATCAGCCCCAGCATTTT | few | NA | TRBJ1-5 | TRBV28
CASRRTGLETQYF | TGTGCCAGCAGGCGGACAGGGCTAGAGACCCAGTACTTC | NA | TRBD1 | TRBJ2-5 | TRBV11-2
CASRQGRTGELFF | TGTGCCAGTAGACAGGGCCGAACCGGGGAGCTGTTTTTT | NA | NA | TRBJ2-2 | TRBV19
CASSHVNTEAFF | TGTGCCAGCAGCCACGTGAACACTGAAGCTTTCTTT | NA | NA | TRBJ1-1 | TRBV3-1/TRBV3-2